This TCR beta chain was retrieved from a study of technical replicates of blood from a few donors. The method was immunoSEQ multiplex PCR; TCRdb's version includes in-frame clones alone and lacks a portion of them. The table shows 60,000 to 75,000 clones, with less than 98% occurring only once. This CDR3 has 15 residues. Germline V gene sequence: CDR1 MGHRA, CDR2 YSYEKL. V shed 4 bases and J shed 3 bases, with 16 bases lying between them. Sequenced input: T cells isolated from PBMCs. The TCR sequence derives from a human donor in good health. The chain uses TRBV4-1 and TRBJ2-7; a weak D match, TRBD1 (5 bases). CDR3: CASSPFQGFSYEQYF. CDR3 bases: TGCGCCAGCAGCCCGTTTCAGGGATTCAGCTACGAGCAGTACTTC.